This TCR beta chain was found in a study of beta chain features in type 1 diabetes. Points from the study as a whole: The naive, central memory and Treg TCRB repertoires looked more alike in patients than they did in healthy donors. In every one of the four CD4+ subsets, TCRB CDR3s were moderately but significantly shorter in Type 1 diabetes patients.

Investigators reverse transcribed all isolated RNA, so they sequenced expressed TCRB transcripts. Clones were sequenced by immunoSEQ multiplex PCR, and TCRdb holds only the in-frame ones, with some missing. Among hundreds of thousands of clones listed, about a sixth were seen once. Trimming removed 2 bases from V and 3 bases from J, with 12 bases in between. Germline CDR1 is SGHRS and CDR2 is YFSETQ. The CDR3 covers 14 residues. For this clone: Its target is unknown.

A heparinised blood draw that averaged around 0.12 L was obtained once from each donor. Cells sorted by CD45RO/CCR7/CD25/CD127/CD95/CD27 comprised CD4+ naive, central memory, regulatory and stem cell-like memory cells. The sequence was obtained from a man between 18 and 29 years old in good health. This chain connects TRBV5-1 to TRBJ2-7, with D perhaps TRBD1 (5 bases). The sample was naive CD4+ T cells from blood. The CDR3 loop is CASSLGASHYEQYF. Written as DNA, the CDR3 is TGCGCCAGCAGCTTAGGGGCTTCCCACTACGAGCAGTACTTC.